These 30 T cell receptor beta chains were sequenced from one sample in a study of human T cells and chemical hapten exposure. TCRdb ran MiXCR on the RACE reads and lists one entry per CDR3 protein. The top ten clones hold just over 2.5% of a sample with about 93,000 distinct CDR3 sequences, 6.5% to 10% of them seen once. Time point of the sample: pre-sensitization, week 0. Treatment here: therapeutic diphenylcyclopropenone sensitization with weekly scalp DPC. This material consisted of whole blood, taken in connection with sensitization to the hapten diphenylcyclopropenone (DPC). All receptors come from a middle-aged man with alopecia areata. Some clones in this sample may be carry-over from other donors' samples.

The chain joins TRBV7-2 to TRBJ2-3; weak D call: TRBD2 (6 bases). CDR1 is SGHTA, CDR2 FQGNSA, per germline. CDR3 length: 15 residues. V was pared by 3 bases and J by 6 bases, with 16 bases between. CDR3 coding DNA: TGTGCCAGCAGCTTTGAGAGCGGGTTGGGGGATACGCAGTATTTT. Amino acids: CASSFESGLGDTQYF.

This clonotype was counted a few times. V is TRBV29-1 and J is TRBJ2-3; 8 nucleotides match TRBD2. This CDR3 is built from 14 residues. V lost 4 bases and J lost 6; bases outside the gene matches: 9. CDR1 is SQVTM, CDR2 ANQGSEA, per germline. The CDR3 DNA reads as TGCAGCGTTGGAAGAGCGGGAGCGGGGGATACGCAGTATTTT. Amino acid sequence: CSVGRAGAGDTQYF.

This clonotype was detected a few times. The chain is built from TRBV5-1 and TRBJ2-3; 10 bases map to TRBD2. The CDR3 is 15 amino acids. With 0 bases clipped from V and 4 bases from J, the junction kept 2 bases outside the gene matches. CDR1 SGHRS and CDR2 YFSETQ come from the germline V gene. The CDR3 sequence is CASSLASGRSDTQYF. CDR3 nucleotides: TGCGCCAGCAGCTTGGCTAGCGGGAGATCAGATACGCAGTATTTT.

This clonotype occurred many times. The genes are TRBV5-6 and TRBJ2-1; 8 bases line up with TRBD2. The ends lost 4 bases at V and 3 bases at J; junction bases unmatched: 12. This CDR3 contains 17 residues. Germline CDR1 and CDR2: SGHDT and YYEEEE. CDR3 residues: CASSPNIREGGYNEQFF. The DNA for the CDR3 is TGTGCCAGCAGCCCCAATATTCGGGAGGGTGGCTACAATGAGCAGTTCTTC.

This chain's CDR3 is CASSMDVGGGGTDTQYF. Here the CDR3 DNA reads TGTGCCAGCAGCATGGATGTGGGTGGCGGAGGCACAGATACGCAGTATTTT. V usage is TRBV7-9 and J usage is TRBJ2-3, with no clear D. The CDR3 contains 17 residues. V was clipped by 5 bases and J by 1 base, with 19 bases between them. CDR1 is SEHNR and CDR2 is FQNEAQ in the germline V gene (reference sequence).

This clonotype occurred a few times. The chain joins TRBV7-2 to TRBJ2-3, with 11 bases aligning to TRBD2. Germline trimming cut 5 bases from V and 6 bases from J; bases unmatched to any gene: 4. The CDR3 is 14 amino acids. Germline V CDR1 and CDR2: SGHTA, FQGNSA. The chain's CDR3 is CASSVTSGSDTQYF. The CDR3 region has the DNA TGTGCCAGCAGCGTTACTAGCGGGAGCGATACGCAGTATTTT.

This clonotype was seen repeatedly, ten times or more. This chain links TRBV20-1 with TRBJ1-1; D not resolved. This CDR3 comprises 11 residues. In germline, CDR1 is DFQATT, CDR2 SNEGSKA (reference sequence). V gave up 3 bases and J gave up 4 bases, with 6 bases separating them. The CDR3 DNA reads TGCAGTGCTAGTTCCCCCACTGAAGCTTTCTTT. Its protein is CSASSPTEAFF.

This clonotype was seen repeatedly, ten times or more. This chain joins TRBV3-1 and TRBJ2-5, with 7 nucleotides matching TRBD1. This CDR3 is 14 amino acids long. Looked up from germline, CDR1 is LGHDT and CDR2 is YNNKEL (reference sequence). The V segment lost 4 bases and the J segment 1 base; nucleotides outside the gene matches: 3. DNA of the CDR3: TGTGCCAGCAGCCGGGGACAGTCCCAAGAGACCCAGTACTTC. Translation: CASSRGQSQETQYF.

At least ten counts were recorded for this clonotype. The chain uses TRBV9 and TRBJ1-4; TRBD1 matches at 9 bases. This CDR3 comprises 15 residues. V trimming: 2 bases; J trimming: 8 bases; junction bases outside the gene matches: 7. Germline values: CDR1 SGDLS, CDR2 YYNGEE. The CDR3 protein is CASSVGTGNREKLFF. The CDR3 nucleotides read TGTGCCAGCAGCGTTGGGACAGGGAATAGGGAAAAACTGTTTTTT.

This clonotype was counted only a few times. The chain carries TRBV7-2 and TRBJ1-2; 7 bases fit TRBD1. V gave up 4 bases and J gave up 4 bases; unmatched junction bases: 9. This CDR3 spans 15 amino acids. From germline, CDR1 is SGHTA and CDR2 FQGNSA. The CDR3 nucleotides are TGTGCCAGCAGCTCCCAAACAGGGGCCCGCTATGGCTACACCTTC. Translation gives CASSSQTGARYGYTF.

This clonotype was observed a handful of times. In nucleotides, the CDR3 is TGCAGCGTTGACCCCCAGGGGAGGACTGAAGCTTTCTTT. Translation gives CSVDPQGRTEAFF. J is TRBJ1-1 and V is TRBV29-1, with D possibly TRBD1 on 6 matching bases. The CDR3 has 13 residues. The germline V and J ends were trimmed by 3 bases and 5 bases, with 13 bases remaining between them. The germline CDR1 and CDR2 sequences are SQVTM and ANQGSEA.

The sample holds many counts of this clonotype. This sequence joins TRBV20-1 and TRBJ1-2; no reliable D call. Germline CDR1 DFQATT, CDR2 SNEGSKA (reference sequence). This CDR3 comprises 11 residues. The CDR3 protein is CNSGIHYGYTF. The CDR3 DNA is TGCAATAGCGGCATCCACTATGGCTACACCTTC.

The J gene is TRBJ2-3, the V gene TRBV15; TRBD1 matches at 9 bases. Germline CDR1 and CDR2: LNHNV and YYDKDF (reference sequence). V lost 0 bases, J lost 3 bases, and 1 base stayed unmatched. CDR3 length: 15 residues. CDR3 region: CATSREGQGTDTQYF. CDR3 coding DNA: TGTGCCACCAGCAGAGAGGGACAGGGAACAGATACGCAGTATTTT.

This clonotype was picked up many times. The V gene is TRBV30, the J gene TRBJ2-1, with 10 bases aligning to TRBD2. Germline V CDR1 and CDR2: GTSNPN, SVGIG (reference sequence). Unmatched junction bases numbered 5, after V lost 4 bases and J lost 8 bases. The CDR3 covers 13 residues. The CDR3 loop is CAWTRTSGDEQFF. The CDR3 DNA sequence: TGTGCCTGGACCCGGACTAGCGGCGATGAGCAGTTCTTC.

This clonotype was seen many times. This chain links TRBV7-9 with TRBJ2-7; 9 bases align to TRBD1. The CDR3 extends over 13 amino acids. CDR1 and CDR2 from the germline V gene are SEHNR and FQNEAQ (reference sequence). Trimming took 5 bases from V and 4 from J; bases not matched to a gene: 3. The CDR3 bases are TGTGCCAGCAGCCAGGACAGGGGTTACGAGCAGTACGTC. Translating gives CASSQDRGYEQYV.

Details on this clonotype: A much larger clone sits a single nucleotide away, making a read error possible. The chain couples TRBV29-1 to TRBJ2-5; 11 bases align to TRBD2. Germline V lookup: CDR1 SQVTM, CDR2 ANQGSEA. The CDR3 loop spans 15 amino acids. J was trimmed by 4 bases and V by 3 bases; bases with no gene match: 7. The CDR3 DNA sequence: TGCAGCGTTGACTATAGCGGGAGGGCCGGAGAGACCCAGTACTTC. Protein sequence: CSVDYSGRAGETQYF.

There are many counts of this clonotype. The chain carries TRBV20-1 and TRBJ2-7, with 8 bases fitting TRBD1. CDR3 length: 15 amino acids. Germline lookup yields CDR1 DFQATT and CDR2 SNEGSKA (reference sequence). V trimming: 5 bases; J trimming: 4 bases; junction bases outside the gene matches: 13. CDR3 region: CSARTGIPRPYEQYF. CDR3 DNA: TGCAGTGCTCGGACAGGGATACCCCGTCCGTACGAGCAGTACTTC.

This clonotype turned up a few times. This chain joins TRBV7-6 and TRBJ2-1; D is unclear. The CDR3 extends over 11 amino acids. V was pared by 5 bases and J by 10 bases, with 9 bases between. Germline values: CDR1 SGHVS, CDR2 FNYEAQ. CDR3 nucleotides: TGTGCCAGCAGCCCCGTCACGGAGCAGTTCTTC. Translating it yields CASSPVTEQFF.

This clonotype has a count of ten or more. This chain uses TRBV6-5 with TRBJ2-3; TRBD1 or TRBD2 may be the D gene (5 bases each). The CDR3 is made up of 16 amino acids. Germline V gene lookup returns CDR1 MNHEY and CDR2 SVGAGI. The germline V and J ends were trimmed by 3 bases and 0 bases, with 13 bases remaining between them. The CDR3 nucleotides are TGTGCCAGCAGTTATGGGGACGGTTCTAGCACAGATACGCAGTATTTT. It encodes CASSYGDGSSTDTQYF.

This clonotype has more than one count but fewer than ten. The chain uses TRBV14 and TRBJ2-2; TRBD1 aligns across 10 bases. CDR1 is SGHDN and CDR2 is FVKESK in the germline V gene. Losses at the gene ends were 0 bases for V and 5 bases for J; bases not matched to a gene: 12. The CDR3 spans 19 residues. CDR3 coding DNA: TGTGCCAGCAGCCAAGATCCCACATCGACAGGGGGCAGGACCGGGGAGCTGTTTTTT. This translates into CASSQDPTSTGGRTGELFF.

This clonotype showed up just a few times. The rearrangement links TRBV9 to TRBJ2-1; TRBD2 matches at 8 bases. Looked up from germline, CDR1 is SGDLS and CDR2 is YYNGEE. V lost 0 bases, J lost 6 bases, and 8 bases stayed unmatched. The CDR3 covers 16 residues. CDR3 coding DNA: TGTGCCAGCAGCGTAGACCCAGCGGGAGTGGTCAATGAGCAGTTCTTC. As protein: CASSVDPAGVVNEQFF.

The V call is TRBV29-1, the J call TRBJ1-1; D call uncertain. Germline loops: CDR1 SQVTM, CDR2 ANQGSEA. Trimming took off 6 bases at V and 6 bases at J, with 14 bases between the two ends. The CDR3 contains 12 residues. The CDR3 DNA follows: TGCAGCGTCCCCGCCGGCGACCCTGAAGCTTTCTTT. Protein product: CSVPAGDPEAFF.

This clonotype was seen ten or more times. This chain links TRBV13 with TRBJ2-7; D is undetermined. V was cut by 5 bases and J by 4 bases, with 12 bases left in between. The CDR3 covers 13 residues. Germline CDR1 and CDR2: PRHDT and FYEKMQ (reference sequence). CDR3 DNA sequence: TGTGCCAGCAGCCTGTCCTCCGGGTACGAGCAGTACTTC. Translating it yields CASSLSSGYEQYF.

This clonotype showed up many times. CDR3 region: CAGARSGSADTQYF. The CDR3 region has the DNA TGTGCCGGAGCCCGAAGCGGGAGCGCAGATACGCAGTATTTT. The chain employs TRBV18 and TRBJ2-3; 8 bases line up with TRBD2. This CDR3 has 14 amino acids. J lost 4 bases, V lost 11 bases, and 11 bases had no gene match. Germline CDR1 is KGHSH and CDR2 is LQKENI.

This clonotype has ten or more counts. DNA for the CDR3: TGTGCCAGCAGGGAAAGGGGGGAAATCTACGAGCAGTACTTC. This sequence encodes CASRERGEIYEQYF. The rearrangement joins TRBV6-1 to TRBJ2-7, with D possibly called TRBD1 or TRBD2 (6 bases each). Trimming took 6 bases from V and 3 from J, leaving 15 bases between them. CDR1 and CDR2 (germline): MNHNS, SASEGT. This CDR3 comprises 14 residues.

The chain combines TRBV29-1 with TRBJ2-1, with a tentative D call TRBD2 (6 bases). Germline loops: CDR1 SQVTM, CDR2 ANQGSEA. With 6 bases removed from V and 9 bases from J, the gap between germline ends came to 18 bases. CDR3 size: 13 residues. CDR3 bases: TGCAGCGTCTCCTACGGGGGTATCGGTGAGCAGTTCTTC. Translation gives CSVSYGGIGEQFF.

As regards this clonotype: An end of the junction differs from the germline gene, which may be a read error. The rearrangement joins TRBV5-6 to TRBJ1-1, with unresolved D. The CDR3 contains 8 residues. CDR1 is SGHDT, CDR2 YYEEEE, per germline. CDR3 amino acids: CASSPRSF. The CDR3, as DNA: TGTGCCAGCAGCCCTCGATCTTTT.

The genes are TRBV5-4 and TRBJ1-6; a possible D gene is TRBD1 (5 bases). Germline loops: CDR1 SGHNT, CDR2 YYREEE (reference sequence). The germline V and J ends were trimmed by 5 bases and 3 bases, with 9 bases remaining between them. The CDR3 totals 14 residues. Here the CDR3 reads CASSPDSYNSPLHF. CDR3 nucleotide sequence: TGTGCCAGCAGTCCAGACAGCTATAATTCACCCCTCCACTTT.

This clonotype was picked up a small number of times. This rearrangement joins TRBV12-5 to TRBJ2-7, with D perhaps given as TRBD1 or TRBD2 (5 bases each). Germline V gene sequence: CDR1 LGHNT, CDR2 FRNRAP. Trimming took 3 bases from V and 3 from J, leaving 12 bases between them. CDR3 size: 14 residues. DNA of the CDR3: TGTGCTAGTGGTTTATTTCAGGGAGACTACGAGCAGTACGTC. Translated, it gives CASGLFQGDYEQYV.

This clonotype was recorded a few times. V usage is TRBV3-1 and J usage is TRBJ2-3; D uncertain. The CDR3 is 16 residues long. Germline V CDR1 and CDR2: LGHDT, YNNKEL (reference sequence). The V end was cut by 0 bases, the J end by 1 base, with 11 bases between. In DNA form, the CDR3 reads TGTGCCAGCAGCCAAGATCAAGTCGGAGGCACAGATACGCAGTATTTT. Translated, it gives CASSQDQVGGTDTQYF.